This record looks at one T cell receptor (beta chain) sequence and its context. Its antigen remains unidentified. The data belong to a study of T cell responses to AZD1222 COVID-19 vaccine. Study background: Analysis merged second doses at about 4 or about 12 weeks.

The table came from immunoSEQ multiplex PCR; TCRdb's copy has only in-frame clones and leaves some out. The sample holds approximately 100,000 clones; around nine tenths are singletons and the top ten take roughly 3%. Regarding the study as a whole: Vaccination with two AZD1222 doses was followed by a rise in Spike-specific TCR breadth and depth.

The CDR3 is 15 residues long. Germline V gene data show CDR1 as LNHDA and CDR2 as SQIVND (reference sequence). The V end lost 0 bases, the J end lost 3 bases, and 9 bases lay between the germline ends. The receptor's source is an adult in good health. The genes are TRBV19 and TRBJ1-5; D not resolved. This material consisted of peripheral blood, taken on day 0 of AZD1222 vaccination. For the CDR3, the DNA is TGTGCCAGTAGTATAGACGACGGAACCAATCAGCCCCAGCATTTT. This translates into CASSIDDGTNQPQHF.